Listed below are T cell receptor beta chains from one sample, sequenced in a study of beta chain features in type 1 diabetes. Sequencing used immunoSEQ multiplex PCR; TCRdb keeps in-frame clones, though not all of them. In the table there are about 700,000 clones, about an eighth of which are singletons. The sequencing input was naive CD4+ T cells from blood. The receptors were sampled from a man between 18 and 29 years old with type 1 diabetes. Both conserved end residues are part of each CDR3. D genes are given only for firm matches. Part of the rows lack a size; the others show once, few, many or a class for expanded clones.

-,TRBD1,TRBJ1-1,TRBV28,TGTGCCAGCAGTTCACCGGGACAGGGGTTGTGGAACACTGAAGCTTTCTTT,CASSSPGQGLWNTEAFF
-,-,TRBJ1-2,TRBV16,TGTGCCAGCGCGGTAGGTTCCGGCTACACCTTC,CASAVGSGYTF
-,-,TRBJ1-2,TRBV30,TGTGCCTGGAGCCCCCCAGGGGACTATGGCTACACCTTC,CAWSPPGDYGYTF
-,-,TRBJ2-1,TRBV11-2,TGTGCCAGCAGCTTACGTCGAGAACTAGCTCACAATGAGCAGTTCTTC,CASSLRRELAHNEQFF
-,TRBD1,TRBJ2-1,TRBV9,TGTGCCAGCAGCGTGTGGACAGGGGGTGGTGAGCAGTTCTTC,CASSVWTGGGEQFF
few,TRBD2,TRBJ2-1,TRBV28,TGTGCCAGCAAATATAGCGGGGGCCCAGGGTACAATGAGCAGTTCTTC,CASKYSGGPGYNEQFF
-,-,TRBJ2-1,TRBV11-3,TGTGCCAGCAGCGAGGAGACCGTCTCGAAGTTCTTC,CASSEETVSKFF
few,TRBD1,TRBJ2-2,TRBV6-5,TGTGCCAGCACCCAGACAGGGTCGAGGGAGCTGTTTTTT,CASTQTGSRELFF
few,-,TRBJ1-6,TRBV25-1,TGTGCCAGCACCCTCGGGGGGCGTTCACCCCTCCACTTT,CASTLGGRSPLHF
few,-,TRBJ1-6,TRBV28,TGTGCCAGCAGGTCATATAATTCACCCCTCCACTTT,CASRSYNSPLHF
few,TRBD1,TRBJ2-4,TRBV5-1,TGCGCCAGCAGCTCGGGACAGGGTCTTATGGTTCAGTACTTC,CASSSGQGLMVQYF
few,-,TRBJ1-3,TRBV2,TGTGCCAGCAGTCAGGGTACTGGAAACACCATATATTTT,CASSQGTGNTIYF
-,-,TRBJ1-3,TRBV9,TGTGCCAGCAGCGTTTGGTCGACAGCTAGCTCTGGAAACACCATATATTTT,CASSVWSTASSGNTIYF
few,-,TRBJ2-5,TRBV7-2,TGTGCCAGCAGCTTCACGAAGCGAGAGACCCAGTACTTC,CASSFTKRETQYF
-,-,TRBJ2-6,TRBV6-1,TGTGCCAGCAGTACTCCTGGGGCCAACGTCCTGACTTTC,CASSTPGANVLTF
few,-,TRBJ1-1,TRBV6-5,TGTGCCAGCAGGCAGGGCGAGAACACTGAAGCTTTCTTT,CASRQGENTEAFF
-,-,TRBJ1-2,TRBV5-4,TGTGCCAGCAGCTTGGACAGGCAGTATGGCTACACCTTC,CASSLDRQYGYTF
-,-,TRBJ2-5,TRBV19,TGTGCCAGCGCGGGACAGCGGGGTGAGACCCAGTACTTC,CASAGQRGETQYF
-,-,TRBJ1-6,TRBV2,TGTGCCAGCAGTGAAGCGCGTGGGGGAAGTGGAAGACCCCTCCACTTT,CASSEARGGSGRPLHF
few,TRBD1,TRBJ2-5,TRBV5-1,TGCGCCAGCAGCGATCCACAGGGGGAAGAGACCCAGTACTTC,CASSDPQGEETQYF
few,-,TRBJ1-6,TRBV2,TGTGCCAGCAGTTCAGGGGTTAATTCACCCCTCCACTTT,CASSSGVNSPLHF
-,TRBD2,TRBJ2-5,TRBV11-3,TGTGCCAGCAGCGCGGGACTAGCGGGGGGCGTGGAGACCCAGTACTTC,CASSAGLAGGVETQYF
few,TRBD1,TRBJ1-1,TRBV30,TGTGCCTGGGACTACAGGGGGAACACTGAAGCTTTCTTT,CAWDYRGNTEAFF
-,-,TRBJ2-3,TRBV30,TGTGCCTGGAGTGTATCGGCAACCACAGATACGCAGTATTTT,CAWSVSATTDTQYF
few,-,TRBJ1-1,TRBV5-6,TGTGCCAGCAGCTCGAGTCTGAACACTGAAGCTTTCTTT,CASSSSLNTEAFF
-,TRBD1,TRBJ2-7,TRBV11-3,TGTGCCAGCAGCCCCGGACAGGGCTACGAGCAGTACTTC,CASSPGQGYEQYF
few,TRBD1,TRBJ1-4,TRBV15,TGTGCCACCAGAGGATACGAGACAGGGCCGGAAAAACTGTTTTTT,CATRGYETGPEKLFF
-,-,TRBJ2-7,TRBV30,TGTGCCTGGAGTACCAGGTACTGGGGGGAGCAGTACTTC,CAWSTRYWGEQYF
few,-,TRBJ1-1,TRBV6-4,TGTGCCAGCAGTGACTCGAGTCCCACTGAAGCTTTCTTT,CASSDSSPTEAFF
-,-,TRBJ1-5,TRBV7-2,TGTGCCAGCAGCCCTAGGGCAGTAACTGGCAATCAGCCCCAGCATTTT,CASSPRAVTGNQPQHF
few,-,TRBJ2-3,TRBV5-1,TGCGCCAGCAGCCCTTATCGAGGGCGCTTCACAGATACGCAGTATTTT,CASSPYRGRFTDTQYF